This TCR beta chain appears in the sequencing data of a study of T cells in Graves' hyperthyroidism and ophthalmopathy. Germline V CDR1 and CDR2: MGHDK, SYGVNS. V dropped 3 bases and J dropped 0 bases, with 9 bases sitting between them. The CDR3 contains 15 residues. Authors of the study amplified TCR beta CDR3 regions from RNA transcripts. An initial round of RT-PCR targeting the TCR CDR3 relied on the HTBI primer set. MiXCR, run by TCRdb on the multiplex PCR reads, gives a single entry per CDR3 protein. This table has about 690,000 distinct CDR3 sequences, roughly 17% appearing once. The specimen was blood. The chain couples TRBV25-1 to TRBJ1-5, with D hard to call. The sequence came from a man aged 50 to 60 with Graves' hyperthyroidism. CDR3 residues: CASSDSLYSNQPQHF. The CDR3 coding sequence is TGTGCCAGCAGTGACAGTCTATATAGCAATCAGCCCCAGCATTTT.